These 23 T cell receptor beta chains were sequenced from one sample in a study of T-cell memory formation after mild COVID-19. In TCRdb, the 5' RACE reads were re-called with MiXCR into one record per CDR3 protein. The sample yields about 82,000 distinct CDR3 sequences, roughly 12% seen once. Sequencing was carried out using PBMCs or a T cell subset sorted from them (not recorded which). The receptors here all came from a man aged 18 to 35 who had mild COVID-19 (a few samples of this study predate the infection). Cell type and time point are not known.

The rearrangement uses TRBV4-2 and TRBJ2-3; no clear D gene. This CDR3 region has 17 residues. V was pared by 0 bases and J by 1 base, with 14 bases between. Germline values: CDR1 LGHNA, CDR2 YNFKEQ. The CDR3 here is CASSQDLGGPGTDTQYF. The CDR3 DNA follows: TGTGCCAGCAGCCAAGATCTCGGTGGCCCCGGCACAGATACGCAGTATTTT.

The V call is TRBV5-1, the J call TRBJ1-2; D gene unclear. The CDR3 is made up of 17 amino acids. The germline V gene has CDR1 SGHRS and CDR2 YFSETQ. Trimming shortened V by 0 bases and J by 4 bases, and 19 bases separated the two germline ends. CDR3 amino acids: CASSLASEAARSYGYTF. Written as DNA, the CDR3 is TGCGCCAGCAGCTTGGCCAGCGAGGCAGCCCGCAGCTATGGCTACACCTTC. The full variable domain, completed using reference TRBV5-1 and TRBJ1-2, is KAGVTQTPRYLIKTRGQQVTLSCSPISGHRSVSWYQQTPGQGLQFLFEYFSETQRNKGNFPGRFSGRQFSNSRSEMNVSTLELGDSALYLCASSLASEAARSYGYTFGSGTRLTVV.

Worth noting for this clonotype: Just one base apart from a much larger clone, this may be a read error. The chain is built from TRBV27 and TRBJ2-2, with D maybe TRBD2 (5 bases). Germline values: CDR1 MNHEY, CDR2 SMNVEV (reference sequence). The CDR3 sequence is 12 residues long. Trimming shortened V by 3 bases and J by 7 bases, and 6 bases separated the two germline ends. The CDR3 sequence: CASSFGVGELFF. CDR3 nucleotide sequence: TGTGCCAGCAGTTTCGGGGTCGGGGAGCTGTTTTTT.

This clonotype was seen repeatedly, ten times or more. The chain combines TRBV27 with TRBJ2-7, with a weak D call TRBD1 (6 bases). The CDR3 totals 12 residues. The germline gives CDR1 MNHEY, CDR2 SMNVEV (reference sequence). V shed 6 bases and J shed 3 bases, with 9 bases lying between them. This CDR3 reads CASSSDSYEQYF. CDR3 in DNA: TGTGCCAGCAGCTCGGACAGCTACGAGCAGTACTTC.

J is TRBJ2-6 and V is TRBV20-1; D is possibly TRBD1 or TRBD2 (5 bases each). CDR3 length: 17 residues. V dropped 6 bases and J dropped 0 bases, with 18 bases sitting between them. The germline CDR1 and CDR2 sequences are DFQATT and SNEGSKA (reference sequence). The CDR3 sequence is CSAEGFASSSGANVLTF. DNA of the CDR3: TGCAGTGCCGAGGGGTTCGCCTCGTCCTCTGGGGCCAACGTCCTGACTTTC.

In this sample, this clonotype turned up a few times. The chain combines TRBV7-9 with TRBJ2-7, with 7 bases aligning to TRBD1. The germline V gene encodes CDR1 SEHNR and CDR2 FQNEAQ (reference sequence). Trimming took 4 bases from V and 2 from J; bases not matched to a gene: 5. The CDR3 is 14 residues long. The DNA for the CDR3 is TGTGCCAGCAGCTCCCGGGACAGTCCCTACGAGCAGTACTTC. As protein: CASSSRDSPYEQYF.

In its sample, this clonotype was seen many times. The chain carries TRBV2 and TRBJ1-4; D gene ambiguous. CDR1 is SNHLY and CDR2 is FYNNEI in the germline V gene. Trimming took 4 bases from V and 3 from J, leaving 3 bases between them. CDR3 length equals 12 residues. The CDR3, as DNA: TGTGCCAGCAGTGGTGCTAATGAAAAACTGTTTTTT. Encoded protein: CASSGANEKLFF.

The chain recombines TRBV10-1 with TRBJ2-7; D uncertain. This CDR3 comprises 12 residues. CDR1 and CDR2 (germline): WNHNN, SYGVQD (reference sequence). V lost 3 bases, J lost 0 bases, and 3 bases lay in between. The CDR3 DNA reads TGCGCCAGCAGTGATTTCTCCTACGAGCAGTACTTC. Translation: CASSDFSYEQYF.

The rearrangement uses TRBV30 and TRBJ2-1; the D call may be TRBD1 or TRBD2 (5 bases each). The CDR3 length is 13 residues. V was cut by 3 bases and J by 3 bases, with 9 bases left in between. From germline, CDR1 is GTSNPN and CDR2 SVGIG (reference sequence). The CDR3 DNA is TGTGCCTGGAGGGGGGTCAACTACAATGAGCAGTTCTTC. It translates to CAWRGVNYNEQFF.

This clonotype was counted between two and nine times. This chain joins TRBV6-2 or TRBV6-3 and TRBJ1-5; D unresolved. The V gene's germline CDR1 is MNHEY and CDR2 SVGEGT. This CDR3 has 15 residues. Trimming stripped 5 bases from V and 6 bases from J, with 17 bases between. The CDR3 bases are TGTGCCAGCAGTGACCCCGGGGAAAGGGCTCAGCCCCAGCATTTT. Translated, it gives CASSDPGERAQPQHF.

This clonotype was detected only a few times. The rearrangement uses TRBV5-5 and TRBJ1-1, with TRBD1 identical over 10 bases. Germline V gives CDR1 SGHKS, CDR2 YYEKEE (reference sequence). V lost 0 bases, J lost 0 bases, and 8 bases stayed unmatched. This CDR3 spans 18 amino acids. This CDR3 reads CASSLGRDRGVMNTEAFF. In nucleotides, the CDR3 is TGTGCCAGCAGCTTGGGTCGGGACAGGGGTGTGATGAACACTGAAGCTTTCTTT.

This clonotype was found many times. The V and J genes are TRBV29-1 and TRBJ2-7; 9 bases agree with TRBD2. Germline V gives CDR1 SQVTM, CDR2 ANQGSEA. The CDR3 covers 13 residues. V lost 5 bases, J lost 0 bases, and 2 bases stayed unmatched. For the CDR3, the DNA is TGCAGCGTTAGCGGGGGGAGCTCCTACGAGCAGTACTTC. It translates to CSVSGGSSYEQYF.

The chain carries TRBV7-9 and TRBJ1-1, with D perhaps matching TRBD1 (5 bases). Germline lookup yields CDR1 SEHNR and CDR2 FQNEAQ (reference sequence). V lost 3 bases and J lost 1, with 12 bases in between. CDR3 length: 15 amino acids. CDR3 DNA: TGTGCCAGCAGCTTTTCCGGGACCGGGAACACTGAAGCTTTCTTT. Residues: CASSFSGTGNTEAFF. The full variable domain, in which reference TRBV7-9 and TRBJ1-1 provide the parts outside the CDR3, is DTGVSQNPRHKITKRGQNVTFRCDPISEHNRLYWYRQTLGQGPEFLTYFQNEAQLEKSRLLSDRFSAERPKGSFSTLEIQRTEQGDSAMYLCASSFSGTGNTEAFFGQGTRLTVV.

The chain is built from TRBV27 and TRBJ2-3; D is uncertain. The CDR3 sequence is 14 residues long. Between the trimmed V and J ends, which lost 3 bases and 2 bases, there was a span of 9 bases. Germline V gene lookup returns CDR1 MNHEY and CDR2 SMNVEV (reference sequence). The CDR3 DNA sequence: TGTGCCAGCAGTTTCCACCCTATCACAGATACGCAGTATTTT. It specifies CASSFHPITDTQYF.

This clonotype was observed a few times. The chain combines TRBV7-9 with TRBJ2-3, with 7 bases aligning to TRBD1. V lost 1 base to trimming and J lost 0 bases; unmatched junction nucleotides: 10. This CDR3 comprises 18 residues. Germline-derived CDR1 and CDR2 are SEHNR and FQNEAQ (reference sequence). The CDR3: CASSLGGWGQPSTDTQYF. In DNA, the CDR3 is TGTGCCAGCAGCTTAGGAGGATGGGGACAGCCTAGCACAGATACGCAGTATTTT.

The chain has TRBV6-2 or TRBV6-3 and TRBJ2-5; 11 bases fit TRBD2. This CDR3 contains 17 residues. With 2 bases clipped from V and 5 bases from J, the junction kept 10 bases outside the gene matches. Germline V gives CDR1 MNHEY, CDR2 SVGEGT. CDR3 in DNA: TGTGCCAGCAGTTACCGAATTAGCGGGGGGGCCAGGGAGACCCAGTACTTC. Translating it yields CASSYRISGGARETQYF.

In this sample, this clonotype turned up a few times. The V gene is TRBV6-2 or TRBV6-3, the J gene TRBJ1-1; maybe TRBD1 (6 bases). This CDR3 contains 16 residues. Germline assignment: CDR1 MNHEY and CDR2 SVGEGT. Trimming left V 5 bases short and J 4 bases short, with 20 bases between. The CDR3 DNA follows: TGTGCCAGCAGTAGCCTGACAGGACTCGGGATCACTGAAGCTTTCTTT. Translating it yields CASSSLTGLGITEAFF.

This clonotype was seen a handful of times. The chain has TRBV7-6 and TRBJ2-2; D is ambiguous. Trimming shortened V by 2 bases and J by 6 bases, and 7 bases separated the two germline ends. This CDR3 contains 13 residues. The germline gives CDR1 SGHVS, CDR2 FNYEAQ. The CDR3 loop is CASSLRESGELFF. The CDR3 bases are TGTGCCAGCAGCTTAAGGGAATCCGGGGAGCTGTTTTTT.

This clonotype was recorded at least ten times. J is TRBJ2-3 and V is TRBV7-6, with a possible D match to TRBD2 (5 bases). CDR1 and CDR2 (germline): SGHVS, FNYEAQ. Trimming removed 8 bases at V and 6 bases at J, with 18 bases between. This CDR3 is built from 14 residues. This CDR3 reads CASSSREFGDTQYF. As DNA, the CDR3 is TGTGCCAGCTCCTCGAGGGAATTCGGCGATACGCAGTATTTT. Complete variable domain (other parts from reference TRBV7-6 and TRBJ2-3): GAGVSQSPRYKVTKRGQDVALRCDPISGHVSLYWYRQALGQGPEFLTYFNYEAQQDKSGLPNDRFSAERPEGSISTLTIQRTEQRDSAMYRCASSSREFGDTQYFGPGTRLTVL.

This clonotype was picked up one time. The rearrangement joins TRBV4-2 to TRBJ2-5, with a possible D match to TRBD1 (5 bases). Trimming took 1 base from V and 3 from J, leaving 24 bases between them. This CDR3 region has 19 residues. Germline V lookup: CDR1 LGHNA, CDR2 YNFKEQ. CDR3 region: CASSQVLTGILRYEETQYF. CDR3 nucleotides: TGTGCCAGCAGCCAAGTTCTCACAGGCATATTGAGATATGAAGAGACCCAGTACTTC.

This clonotype was found many times. The rearrangement uses TRBV7-7 and TRBJ2-1, with 10 bases matching TRBD1. The CDR3 covers 15 residues. The V gene's germline CDR1 is SSHAT and CDR2 FNYEAQ (reference sequence). J gave up 4 bases and V 1 base, and 1 base lay outside the gene matches. The CDR3 sequence is CASSLGQGAYNEQFF. CDR3 coding DNA: TGTGCCAGCAGCTTAGGACAGGGGGCTTACAATGAGCAGTTCTTC.

The V and J genes are TRBV6-2 or TRBV6-3 and TRBJ2-1; D unresolved. CDR1 MNHEY and CDR2 SVGEGT come from the germline V gene. Trimming left V 7 bases short and J 2 bases short, with 18 bases between. The CDR3 is 16 residues long. The CDR3 DNA reads TGTGCCAGCACTGACCCTTTTGGGTATCCCTACAATGAGCAGTTCTTC. Translation: CASTDPFGYPYNEQFF.

This clonotype was seen more than once but under ten times. The chain is built from TRBV6-5 and TRBJ2-7; TRBD2 agrees at 10 bases. This CDR3 spans 16 amino acids. Germline CDR1 and CDR2: MNHEY and SVGAGI. V was clipped by 2 bases and J by 0 bases; unmatched bases: 4. CDR3: CASSYPSGGASYEQYF. DNA of the CDR3: TGTGCCAGCAGTTACCCTAGCGGGGGAGCCTCCTACGAGCAGTACTTC.